This T cell receptor beta chain comes out of a study of blood T cell repertoires in COVID-19. Trimming stripped 3 bases from V and 5 bases from J, with 5 bases between. Germline assignment: CDR1 LNHDA and CDR2 SQIVND (reference sequence). This CDR3 region has 11 residues. This table comes from immunoSEQ multiplex PCR, and its TCRdb copy is limited to in-frame clones, with some not included. The data hold 16,000 or so clones, with nearly 90% observed a single time. This clonotype originated in a man older than 75 with acute or convalescent COVID-19. The chain has TRBV19 and TRBJ2-7; D remains ambiguous. Sequencing was carried out using peripheral blood. In DNA form, the CDR3 reads TGTGCCAGTAGTATTTCGGACGAGCAGTACTTC. Translating gives CASSISDEQYF.